These 17 T cell receptor beta chains share one sample of origin, sequenced in a study of vaccination and CD4 T cells after COVID-19. Antigens of these TCRs are unknown. Specified treatment: approximately 10-day PBMC culture with coronavirus spike peptide pools or control peptides (ViraFEST assay). The assay that was used to sequence DNA from cultured CD4+ T cells was the Oncomine TCR Beta short-read assay. TCRdb ran MiXCR on the PCR reads and lists one entry per CDR3 protein. This sample yields 18,000 or so distinct CDR3 sequences, of which around half are seen a single time; about 4% belongs to the top ten. Material: CD4+ T cells from blood, cultured in vitro, obtained before SARS-CoV-2 vaccination. These receptors all come from a human donor who had recovered from COVID-19.

DNA of the CDR3: TGTGCCATCAGTTTGGGACTAGCGGGGGGCGGCATTACGCAGTATTTT. The encoded protein is CAISLGLAGGGITQYF. The chain recombines TRBV10-3 with TRBJ2-3, with 15 bases that match TRBD2. Germline CDR1 reads ENHRY; CDR2 reads SYGVKD. The CDR3 covers 16 residues. V was clipped by 5 bases and J by 8 bases; unmatched bases: 8.

This clonotype turned up a few times. The genes are TRBV7-2 and TRBJ1-3, with D uncertain. The CDR3 is 12 residues long. Germline CDR1 is SGHTA and CDR2 is FQGNSA. Trimming took off 6 bases at V and 9 bases at J, with 12 bases between the two ends. CDR3 sequence: CASRTSWGTIYF. In DNA form, the CDR3 reads TGTGCCAGCAGAACCTCCTGGGGCACCATATATTTT.

This chain connects TRBV5-1 to TRBJ2-5; a possible D gene is TRBD1 (5 bases). Germline V gene sequence: CDR1 SGHRS, CDR2 YFSETQ. Trimming shortened V by 5 bases and J by 0 bases, and 5 bases separated the two germline ends. The CDR3 runs to 12 residues. The CDR3 region has the DNA TGCGCCAGCAGGGACAACCAAGAGACCCAGTACTTC. This encodes CASRDNQETQYF.

CDR3 nucleotide sequence: TGTGCCAGCAGTTCCTTCATCCAGGGGCCTGACTATGGCTACACCTTC. Its protein product is CASSSFIQGPDYGYTF. This chain links TRBV28 with TRBJ1-2; possible D gene TRBD1, 6 bases. With 4 bases removed from V and 3 bases from J, the gap between germline ends came to 18 bases. There are 16 residues in the CDR3. Germline V CDR1 and CDR2: MDHEN, SYDVKM.

The chain combines TRBV30 with TRBJ1-1; D might be TRBD1 (5 bases). The CDR3 covers 12 residues. Per the germline V gene, CDR1 is GTSNPN and CDR2 is SVGIG (reference sequence). The ends were cut back, 3 bases at V and 3 bases at J, with 8 bases in the middle. CDR3 sequence (DNA): TGTGCCTGGAGGGGGGAGTACACTGAAGCTTTCTTT. It translates to CAWRGEYTEAFF.

The chain is built from TRBV19 and TRBJ2-7; 9 positions agree with TRBD1. Trimming took 5 bases from V and 3 from J; bases not matched to a gene: 8. The CDR3 is 15 residues long. Per germline, CDR1 LNHDA and CDR2 SQIVND (reference sequence). The chain's CDR3 is CASSSTGTGSYEQYF. In nucleotides, the CDR3 is TGTGCCAGTAGTTCCACCGGGACAGGGAGCTACGAGCAGTACTTC.

The chain carries TRBV11-3 and TRBJ2-7; D is undetermined. In germline, CDR1 is SGHNT, CDR2 YENEEA. The CDR3 has 15 residues. V dropped 1 base and J dropped 3 bases, with 13 bases sitting between them. This CDR3 reads CASSLVQGWDYEQYF. As DNA, the CDR3 is TGTGCCAGCAGCTTAGTCCAAGGCTGGGACTACGAGCAGTACTTC.

The chain couples TRBV5-6 to TRBJ1-1; no definite D call. The CDR3 length is 12 residues. V was trimmed by 5 bases and J by 3 bases, leaving 8 bases between them. Germline loops: CDR1 SGHDT, CDR2 YYEEEE. The chain's CDR3 is CASSLRDTEAFF. In DNA, the CDR3 is TGTGCCAGCAGTCTTCGGGACACTGAAGCTTTCTTT.

The chain couples TRBV11-3 to TRBJ2-5; 7 nucleotides agree with TRBD2. V was pared by 5 bases and J by 5 bases, with 11 bases of the junction left unmatched. The CDR3 has 15 residues. CDR1 is SGHNT, CDR2 YENEEA, per germline. CDR3 DNA sequence: TGTGCCAGCAGCCCCGAACTAGCGCCGCCCGAGACCCAGTACTTC. This encodes CASSPELAPPETQYF.

V and J are TRBV24-1 and TRBJ1-2; TRBD1 agrees at 7 bases. Germline CDR1 is KGHDR and CDR2 is SFDVKD. The CDR3 contains 18 residues. The ends lost 10 bases at V and 5 bases at J; junction bases unmatched: 24. CDR3 in DNA: TGTGCCACTGAAAGGGGGTTAACAGGGGCCGAGGCTAGATATGGCTACACCTTC. This gives the protein CATERGLTGAEARYGYTF.

The genes are TRBV11-3 and TRBJ1-1, with TRBD1 as a possible D gene (6 bases). Germline assignment: CDR1 SGHNT and CDR2 YENEEA. Trimming removed 0 bases from V and 0 bases from J, with 17 bases in between. CDR3 size: 18 residues. CDR3 sequence: CASSLDLLRGVMNTEAFF. As DNA, the CDR3 is TGTGCCAGCAGCTTAGATCTACTGAGGGGGGTTATGAACACTGAAGCTTTCTTT.

The chain joins TRBV5-4 to TRBJ1-2; 9 bases are shared with TRBD1. CDR3 size: 15 residues. Germline lookup yields CDR1 SGHNT and CDR2 YYREEE (reference sequence). The V and J ends lost 3 bases and 7 bases, in that order; junction bases with no gene match: 10. The CDR3 loop reads CASSSIETGGTGYTF. CDR3 in DNA: TGTGCCAGCAGCTCCATCGAGACAGGGGGGACTGGCTACACCTTC.

The chain uses TRBV20-1 and TRBJ2-7; D is uncertain. The CDR3 runs 13 residues. Germline V gives CDR1 DFQATT, CDR2 SNEGSKA (reference sequence). The V and J ends lost 1 base and 1 base respectively, with 8 bases between them. The CDR3 DNA is TGCAGTGCTAGAGGGTCCTCTTCCTACGAGCAGTACTTC. Translated: CSARGSSSYEQYF.

This clonotype was seen a few times. This rearrangement joins TRBV11-3 to TRBJ2-7; TRBD1 matches at 7 bases. The germline CDR1 and CDR2 sequences are SGHNT and YENEEA. V was pared by 4 bases and J by 3 bases, with 3 bases of the junction left unmatched. The CDR3 contains 13 residues. The CDR3 coding sequence is TGTGCCAGCAGCTCGGGACAGTTCTACGAGCAGTACTTC. Protein sequence: CASSSGQFYEQYF.

The gene calls are TRBV19 and TRBJ1-2; the D is unclear. V was clipped by 7 bases and J by 8 bases, with 17 bases between them. Germline loops: CDR1 LNHDA, CDR2 SQIVND (reference sequence). This CDR3 contains 13 residues. The CDR3 DNA reads TGTGCCAGTACTAGGGATTCGCGAGGGGGCTACACCTTC. Translation gives CASTRDSRGGYTF. Drawing the rest from reference TRBV19 and TRBJ1-2, the complete variable domain is DGGITQSPKYLFRKEGQNVTLSCEQNLNHDAMYWYRQDPGQGLRLIYYSQIVNDFQKGDIAEGYSVSREKKESFPLTVTSAQKNPTAFYLCASTRDSRGGYTFGSGTRLTVV.

This clonotype was detected only a few times. This sequence joins TRBV28 and TRBJ1-2, with D possibly matching TRBD1 (6 bases). The V end was cut by 6 bases, the J end by 5 bases, with 13 bases between. CDR1 and CDR2 (germline): MDHEN, SYDVKM. The CDR3 is 13 amino acids. CDR3 bases: TGTGCCAGCAGCCCCGGGACACTTTATGGCTACACCTTC. This translates into CASSPGTLYGYTF.

There are a few counts of this clonotype. The chain employs TRBV25-1 and TRBJ2-5, with 7 bases matching TRBD2. Germline-derived CDR1 and CDR2 are MGHDK and SYGVNS. Trimming took 5 bases from V and 8 from J; bases not matched to a gene: 11. The CDR3 has 14 residues. CDR3 protein: CASSNPGLRDTQYF. DNA for the CDR3: TGTGCCAGCAGTAATCCGGGACTAAGAGATACCCAGTACTTC.